These 9 T cell receptor beta chains were all obtained from the same sample, sequenced in a study of T cells in Graves' hyperthyroidism and ophthalmopathy. The source material, RNA transcripts, was used to amplify TCR beta CDR3 regions. The primer set for the first-round RT-PCR of the TCR CDR3 was HTBI. MiXCR, run by TCRdb on the multiplex PCR reads, gives a single entry per CDR3 protein. The data contain about 690,000 distinct CDR3 sequences, around 15% of them singletons. What was sequenced was blood. The origin of the receptors is a man aged 50-59 years with Graves' hyperthyroidism.

A note on this clonotype: This may come from a read error, since a much larger clone is one base off. Lacking the conserved final phenylalanine or tryptophan, this CDR3 likely reflects a read error. The CDR3 here is CASSLAGGGSYEQYL. The CDR3 DNA follows: TGTGCCAGCAGCTTAGCTGGCGGGGGCTCCTACGAGCAGTACTTA. This chain links TRBV7-2 with TRBJ2-7; 7 nucleotides match TRBD2. The V segment lost 0 bases and the J segment 0 bases; nucleotides outside the gene matches: 2. Germline assignment: CDR1 SGHTA and CDR2 FQGNSA. This CDR3 has 15 residues.

This clonotype was recorded at least ten times. The chain couples TRBV28 to TRBJ2-5; 8 bases align to TRBD1. J lost 11 bases, V lost 2 bases, and 4 bases had no gene match. Germline V CDR1 and CDR2: MDHEN, SYDVKM. The CDR3 has 12 amino acids. CDR3 sequence reads: CASSLADRGQYF. The DNA of the CDR3 is TGTGCCAGCAGTTTAGCCGACAGGGGACAGTACTTC.

This clonotype was detected only a few times. A much larger clone is a single base away; this may be a read error. This rearrangement joins TRBV10-3 to TRBJ2-7; the match to TRBD2 covers 9 bases. Germline V gene lookup returns CDR1 ENHRY and CDR2 SYGVKD. V dropped 4 bases and J dropped 5; count of bases not matched to a gene: 9. The CDR3 consists of 15 residues. The CDR3 here is CAISVYQREVHEQYF. The CDR3 nucleotides are TGTGCCATCAGTGTCTACCAGCGGGAGGTACACGAGCAGTACTTC.

This clonotype has more than one count but fewer than ten. The V and J genes are TRBV18 and TRBJ2-7, with 10 bases matching TRBD1. Per germline, CDR1 KGHSH and CDR2 LQKENI. Trimming took 3 bases from V and 5 from J; bases not matched to a gene: 4. The CDR3 sequence is 14 residues long. The CDR3 DNA reads TGTGCCAGCTCACCCGCCGGGACAGGGGACGAGCAGTACTTC. It translates to CASSPAGTGDEQYF.

This clonotype was counted only a few times. The chain has TRBV4-1 and TRBJ2-3; D perhaps matches TRBD1 (5 bases). The CDR3 spans 17 residues. V lost 0 bases to trimming and J lost 2 bases, with 15 bases between them. Germline V CDR1 and CDR2: MGHRA, YSYEKL. The DNA of the CDR3 is TGCGCCAGCAGCCAAGAAAGATCTGGGGCCAACACAGATACGCAGTATTTT. This sequence encodes CASSQERSGANTDTQYF.

CDR3 nucleotide sequence: TGTGCCAGCAGCCAAGGGGTTGGAGACCAAGAGACCCAGTACTTC. It is translated as CASSQGVGDQETQYF. The rearrangement links TRBV4-2 to TRBJ2-5; D is ambiguous. V shed 1 base and J shed 0 bases, with 9 bases lying between them. CDR1 and CDR2 from the germline V gene are LGHNA and YNFKEQ. This CDR3 has 15 amino acids.

A word on this clonotype: This may be a read error, as it is one base from a much larger clone. The rearrangement links TRBV12-5 to TRBJ2-3, with 7 bases matching TRBD1. The CDR3 has 16 amino acids. Germline CDR1 is LGHNT and CDR2 is FRNRAP. Losses at the gene ends were 0 bases for V and 0 bases for J; bases not matched to a gene: 3. The DNA for the CDR3 is TGTGCTAGTGGTTTGGTACAGGGGACAAGCACAGATACGCAGTATTTT. This sequence encodes CASGLVQGTSTDTQYF.

This clonotype was detected ten times or more. The chain recombines TRBV9 with TRBJ2-3; D may correspond to TRBD1 or TRBD2 (5 bases each). The CDR3 is 15 residues long. The germline V and J ends were trimmed by 5 bases and 0 bases, with 13 bases remaining between them. Germline V gene lookup returns CDR1 SGDLS and CDR2 YYNGEE. CDR3 coding DNA: TGTGCCAGCAGTTCCGAGGGGCGTAGCACAGATACGCAGTATTTT. Protein product: CASSSEGRSTDTQYF. Using reference TRBV9 and TRBJ2-3 for the parts outside the CDR3, the full variable domain is DSGVTQTPKHLITATGQRVTLRCSPRSGDLSVYWYQQSLDQGLQFLIQYYNGEERAKGNILERFSAQQFPDLHSELNLSSLELGDSALYFCASSSEGRSTDTQYFGPGTRLTVL.

The chain employs TRBV5-1 and TRBJ2-7; the D gene is possibly TRBD1 (6 bases). V lost 5 bases and J lost 5, with 29 bases in between. The germline gives CDR1 SGHRS, CDR2 YFSETQ. This CDR3 spans 18 amino acids. CDR3 amino acids: CASRPDGVSQGRGHEQYF. The CDR3 nucleotides are TGCGCCAGCAGGCCGGACGGGGTCTCTCAGGGGAGAGGCCACGAGCAGTACTTC.